This T cell receptor beta chain was sequenced for a study of CD8 T cells in Susac syndrome. RNA amounts of about 0.45 to 1 ug underwent reverse transcription with random hexamers. TCRdb re-called the immunoSEQ multiplex PCR reads with MiXCR, one entry per CDR3 protein. The top ten hold roughly 0.097% of the sample, which has approximately 180,000 distinct CDR3 sequences, about 93% seen once. The sample comprised CD4+ T cells from PBMCs. The receptor was isolated from a human donor with multiple sclerosis.

CDR3 in DNA: TGTGCCTGGACCCCAATAGGACAGTTAAATTACGAGCAGTACTTC. It is translated as CAWTPIGQLNYEQYF. The chain carries TRBV30 and TRBJ2-7, with a tentative D call TRBD1 (6 bases). The CDR3 is made up of 15 amino acids. Germline CDR1 reads GTSNPN; CDR2 reads SVGIG (reference sequence). V was pared by 4 bases and J by 4 bases, with 20 bases between. The whole variable domain, remainder taken from reference TRBV30 and TRBJ2-7, is SQTIHQWPATLVQPVGSPLSLECTVEGTSNPNLYWYRQAAGRGLQLLFYSVGIGQISSEVPQNLSASRPQDRQFILSSKKLLLSDSGFYLCAWTPIGQLNYEQYFGPGTRLTVT.